This passage covers 30 T cell receptor beta chains from one sample sequenced in a study of T cells in Graves' hyperthyroidism and ophthalmopathy. It was RNA transcripts that yielded the amplified TCR beta CDR3 regions. RT-PCR in the first round (using the HTBI primer set) targeted the TCR CDR3. A single record per CDR3 protein comes from TCRdb applying MiXCR to the multiplex PCR reads. The data show under 550,000 distinct CDR3 sequences, less than 20% seen once. Sequencing input: blood. These receptors originate from a man aged 35 to 55 with Graves' ophthalmopathy.

This clonotype was observed a handful of times. One end of the junction is discordant with germline, which a read error may explain. The rearrangement joins TRBV11-2 to TRBJ1-6, with no clear D. CDR3 length equals 19 residues. The germline gives CDR1 SGHAT, CDR2 FQNNGV. CDR3 DNA: TGTGCCAGCAGATTAGGGCGGGGTACGAAACGACGGTGGAATTCACCCCTCCACTTT. Amino acid sequence: CASRLGRGTKRRWNSPLHF.

In this sample, this clonotype turned up a few times. The V and J genes are TRBV6-1 and TRBJ1-4, with D tentatively TRBD1 (5 bases). The CDR3 loop spans 15 amino acids. Germline values: CDR1 MNHNS, CDR2 SASEGT. Deletions cut 4 bases from V and 7 bases from J, with 16 bases between. The CDR3 region has the DNA TGTGCCAGCAGTGGTCAAGGGGCCCTAGGTGAAAAACTGTTTTTT. This translates into CASSGQGALGEKLFF.

This clonotype occurred a few times. This chain uses TRBV12-3 or TRBV12-4 with TRBJ2-5; 11 bases fit TRBD2. The CDR3 has 16 amino acids. Unmatched junction bases numbered 6, after V lost 3 bases and J lost 3 bases. The CDR3 DNA follows: TGTGCCAGCAGTTTGGGCCCGGGACTAGCGGAAGAGACCCAGTACTTC. Translated: CASSLGPGLAEETQYF.

V gene TRBV3-2 combines with J gene TRBJ1-2; the table assigns TRBD1, which was not confirmed against the DNA. TRBV3-2 corresponds to a pseudogene. CDR3 size: 15 residues. CDR3 bases: TGTGCCAGCAGCCCGGATGGGGGCTGGTACTATGGCTACACCTTC. Its protein is CASSPDGGWYYGYTF.

This clonotype was recorded many times. The gene calls are TRBV6-1 and TRBJ2-1, with TRBD1 as a possible D gene (5 bases). Germline V gives CDR1 MNHNS, CDR2 SASEGT. V gave up 10 bases and J gave up 6 bases, with 16 bases separating them. CDR3 length equals 13 residues. Here the CDR3 DNA reads TGTGCCATCGAAGGACAACCCCTCAATGAGCAGTTCTTC. Protein: CAIEGQPLNEQFF.

The chain uses TRBV19 and TRBJ2-1, with 8 bases matching TRBD2. V lost 5 bases to trimming and J lost 4 bases; unmatched junction nucleotides: 4. Germline lookup yields CDR1 LNHDA and CDR2 SQIVND (reference sequence). This CDR3 has 14 residues. This chain's CDR3 is CASSPTSAYNEQFF. As DNA, the CDR3 is TGTGCCAGTAGTCCGACTAGCGCATACAATGAGCAGTTCTTC.

The chain is built from TRBV4-1 and TRBJ2-3, with 9 nucleotides matching TRBD2. The CDR3 sequence is 14 residues long. V dropped 5 bases and J dropped 7; count of bases not matched to a gene: 7. CDR1 is MGHRA and CDR2 is YSYEKL in the germline V gene. The CDR3 spells CASSLQRGDYTQYF. The DNA of the CDR3 is TGCGCCAGCAGCTTGCAGCGGGGGGACTATACGCAGTATTTT.

This clonotype came up many times. This chain joins TRBV10-3 and TRBJ2-7; TRBD2 aligns across 10 bases. With 11 bases clipped from V and 2 bases from J, the junction kept 15 bases outside the gene matches. Germline V CDR1 and CDR2: ENHRY, SYGVKD. CDR3 length: 16 amino acids. The CDR3 DNA reads TGTGCCTCCCCAGGGAAGCGGGGGGGGCCGACCTACGAGCAGTACTTC. Protein: CASPGKRGGPTYEQYF.

The CDR3 nucleotides are TGTGCCAGCAAGGAGGGCAATCAGCCCCAGCATTTT. Translation gives CASKEGNQPQHF. J is TRBJ1-5 and V is TRBV6-1; no clear D. This CDR3 comprises 12 residues. Trimming left V 7 bases short and J 2 bases short, with 6 bases between. The germline V gene encodes CDR1 MNHNS and CDR2 SASEGT.

This clonotype was detected ten times or more. The V gene is TRBV7-6, the J gene TRBJ2-2; D perhaps matches TRBD2 (6 bases). The CDR3 loop spans 17 amino acids. Germline loops: CDR1 SGHVS, CDR2 FNYEAQ. Between the trimmed V and J ends, which lost 2 bases and 7 bases, there was a span of 20 bases. DNA for the CDR3: TGTGCCAGCAGCTTACGAGGTAGCGGAGTTGGTGGCGGGGAGCTGTTTTTT. It translates to CASSLRGSGVGGGELFF. Supplemented by reference TRBV7-6 and TRBJ2-2, the full variable domain reads GAGVSQSPRYKVTKRGQDVALRCDPISGHVSLYWYRQALGQGPEFLTYFNYEAQQDKSGLPNDRFSAERPEGSISTLTIQRTEQRDSAMYRCASSLRGSGVGGGELFFGEGSRLTVL.

This clonotype was counted at least ten times. The chain carries TRBV30 and TRBJ2-1, with 10 bases lining up with TRBD2. J was trimmed by 7 bases and V by 3 bases; bases with no gene match: 9. The germline V gene encodes CDR1 GTSNPN and CDR2 SVGIG (reference sequence). The CDR3 has 15 residues. For the CDR3, the DNA is TGTGCCTGGAGCCCGCTAGCGGGAGAGGGTAATGAGCAGTTCTTC. This encodes CAWSPLAGEGNEQFF.

This clonotype has at least ten counts. This chain uses TRBV20-1 with TRBJ1-1, with 7 bases lining up with TRBD1. The CDR3 contains 13 residues. Per germline, CDR1 DFQATT and CDR2 SNEGSKA (reference sequence). With V trimmed by 3 bases and J by 7 bases, 8 bases remained unmatched. Written as DNA, the CDR3 is TGCAGTGCTAGGGGGAGGGGACAGCTTGAAGCTTTCTTT. Translated, it gives CSARGRGQLEAFF.

This clonotype was counted ten times or more. The genes are TRBV3-1 and TRBJ2-1; D gene unclear. This CDR3 is 14 amino acids long. Trimming left V 2 bases short and J 4 bases short, with 9 bases between. CDR1 and CDR2 from the germline V gene are LGHDT and YNNKEL (reference sequence). This CDR3 reads CASSQFGEYNEQFF. CDR3 DNA: TGTGCCAGCAGCCAATTTGGAGAGTACAATGAGCAGTTCTTC.

The chain joins TRBV9 to TRBJ2-2, with D perhaps TRBD2 (5 bases). V was cut by 3 bases and J by 4 bases, with 10 bases left in between. The CDR3 consists of 14 residues. Germline V gives CDR1 SGDLS, CDR2 YYNGEE. In DNA, the CDR3 is TGTGCCAGCAGCGCCTGGACTGGCACCGGGGAGCTGTTTTTT. It yields the protein CASSAWTGTGELFF.

The gene calls are TRBV11-2 and TRBJ1-6, with D hard to call. V was trimmed by 1 base and J by 8 bases, leaving 9 bases between them. The germline gives CDR1 SGHAT, CDR2 FQNNGV. The CDR3 covers 14 residues. As DNA, the CDR3 is TGTGCCAGCAGCTTAGGAATGAAGGATTCACCCCTCCACTTT. Its translation is CASSLGMKDSPLHF.

This clonotype was seen a few times. The chain employs TRBV12-5 and TRBJ1-6; TRBD1 matches 9 bases. J was trimmed by 9 bases and V by 8 bases; bases with no gene match: 5. The CDR3 is 13 residues long. The germline CDR1 and CDR2 sequences are LGHNT and FRNRAP. This CDR3 reads CASNRDRVSPLHF. In DNA form, the CDR3 reads TGTGCTAGTAATCGGGACAGGGTTTCACCCCTCCACTTT.

This clonotype has a count of ten or more. This chain links TRBV20-1 with TRBJ2-3, with TRBD2 matching 11 bases. There are 14 residues in the CDR3. The germline V gene has CDR1 DFQATT and CDR2 SNEGSKA (reference sequence). With V trimmed by 6 bases and J by 4 bases, 6 bases remained unmatched. Written as DNA, the CDR3 is TGCAGTGCCCAGAGTAGCGGGAGGGCAGATACGCAGTATTTT. Encoded protein: CSAQSSGRADTQYF.

Comments on this clonotype: One end of the junction varies from germline; a read error may be responsible. The chain uses TRBV27 and TRBJ1-1; D remains unclear. Per the germline V gene, CDR1 is MNHEY and CDR2 is SMNVEV (reference sequence). The CDR3 sequence is 15 residues long. DNA of the CDR3: TGTGCCAGCAGTCAAGACGGGAGATCTTCCCTGACGCTTTCTTTT. This encodes CASSQDGRSSLTLSF.

This clonotype was picked up a small number of times. V usage is TRBV12-3 or TRBV12-4 and J usage is TRBJ2-1; 9 nucleotides match TRBD2. V shed 7 bases and J 2 bases; nucleotides not matched to a gene: 9. CDR3 size: 16 residues. The CDR3 loop reads CASNSPAGGPYNEQFF. CDR3 sequence (DNA): TGTGCCAGCAATTCGCCAGCGGGAGGTCCCTACAATGAGCAGTTCTTC.

This clonotype was detected only a few times. The gene calls are TRBV28 and TRBJ2-3; 7 bases are a match to TRBD1. The J segment lost 0 bases and the V segment lost 7 bases, leaving 7 bases of the junction unmatched. The V gene's germline CDR1 is MDHEN and CDR2 SYDVKM. This CDR3 is 15 amino acids long. This CDR3 reads CASTSGTASTDTQYF. CDR3 sequence (DNA): TGTGCCAGCACGTCCGGGACAGCTAGCACAGATACGCAGTATTTT.

This clonotype was observed many times. This CDR3 reads CASSPWDRGQHSYEQYF. In DNA form, the CDR3 reads TGTGCCAGCAGTCCCTGGGACAGGGGGCAACACTCCTACGAGCAGTACTTC. The chain links TRBV28 to TRBJ2-7, with 12 bases aligning to TRBD1. V was clipped by 5 bases and J by 0 bases; unmatched bases: 8. The CDR3 covers 17 residues. The germline CDR1 and CDR2 sequences are MDHEN and SYDVKM.

This clonotype occurred a few times. The chain has TRBV20-1 and TRBJ2-1; D may match TRBD1 or TRBD2 (5 bases each). V shed 4 bases and J shed 7 bases, with 11 bases lying between them. The CDR3 is made up of 12 amino acids. Germline V gene data show CDR1 as DFQATT and CDR2 as SNEGSKA (reference sequence). CDR3 residues: CSAKPGPNEQFF. The CDR3 region has the DNA TGCAGTGCTAAACCGGGGCCGAATGAGCAGTTCTTC.

The rearrangement uses TRBV10-3 and TRBJ1-1, with no clear D. Between the trimmed V and J ends, which lost 2 bases and 2 bases, there was a span of 9 bases. CDR1 is ENHRY, CDR2 SYGVKD, per germline. The CDR3 contains 14 residues. The CDR3 DNA reads TGTGCCATCAGTGAGGCGCAGAGTAACACTGAAGCTTTCTTT. Translation: CAISEAQSNTEAFF.

This clonotype has a count of ten or more. The chain joins TRBV18 to TRBJ2-7, with a tentative D call TRBD1 (6 bases). The CDR3 loop spans 15 amino acids. CDR1 is KGHSH and CDR2 is LQKENI in the germline V gene. V dropped 5 bases and J dropped 6 bases, with 20 bases sitting between them. Written as DNA, the CDR3 is TGTGCCAGCTCAGCAACAGGGAACCGAGAAGGCGAGCAGTACTTC. Translated, it gives CASSATGNREGEQYF.

The chain has TRBV4-3 and TRBJ1-4; weak D call: TRBD1 (5 bases). The length of the CDR3 is 17 residues. From germline, CDR1 is LGHNA and CDR2 YSLEER. Trimming removed 1 base from V and 3 bases from J, with 15 bases in between. DNA of the CDR3: TGCGCCAGCAGCCAAGGGGGCGGGGGTCGCGCTAATGAAAAACTGTTTTTT. It yields the protein CASSQGGGGRANEKLFF.

This clonotype was counted ten times or more. CDR3 loop: CAIGGGEVSYEQYF. For the CDR3, the DNA is TGTGCCATCGGCGGGGGCGAGGTGAGCTACGAGCAGTACTTC. The gene calls are TRBV10-3 and TRBJ2-7, with D perhaps matching TRBD2 (7 bases). V lost 8 bases and J 3 bases, leaving 17 bases between the germline ends. CDR3 length: 14 amino acids. The germline gives CDR1 ENHRY, CDR2 SYGVKD.

V usage is TRBV5-8 and J usage is TRBJ2-3; D remains unclear. This CDR3 contains 14 residues. V was pared by 4 bases and J by 3 bases, with 12 bases between. Germline lookup yields CDR1 SGHTS and CDR2 YDEGEE. CDR3 sequence (DNA): TGTGCCAGCAGCGAAGGATGGGGAACAGATACGCAGTATTTT. It translates to CASSEGWGTDTQYF.

The chain links TRBV6-1 to TRBJ1-2; unclear D gene. The germline V gene encodes CDR1 MNHNS and CDR2 SASEGT. The germline V and J ends were trimmed by 4 bases and 6 bases, with 9 bases remaining between them. The CDR3 is 12 amino acids. The CDR3 loop is CASSGPVDGYTF. DNA for the CDR3: TGTGCCAGCAGTGGTCCCGTGGATGGCTACACCTTC.

Here the CDR3 reads CASGYRPTGTSNQPQHF. The CDR3 DNA sequence: TGTGCCAGCGGATACCGCCCTACCGGGACCAGCAATCAGCCCCAGCATTTT. The rearrangement links TRBV11-2 to TRBJ1-5; possible D gene TRBD1, 5 bases. The CDR3 consists of 17 residues. V was shortened by 8 bases and J by 1 base, with 21 bases between the two germline ends. Germline V gives CDR1 SGHAT, CDR2 FQNNGV.

V gene TRBV27 combines with J gene TRBJ2-7; tentatively, D is TRBD1 (6 bases). Per the germline V gene, CDR1 is MNHEY and CDR2 is SMNVEV (reference sequence). Trimming shortened V by 4 bases and J by 5 bases, and 12 bases separated the two germline ends. The CDR3 is 13 amino acids. In nucleotides, the CDR3 is TGTGCCAGCAGTTATCAGGGGCTTCACGAGCAGTACTTC. Protein product: CASSYQGLHEQYF.